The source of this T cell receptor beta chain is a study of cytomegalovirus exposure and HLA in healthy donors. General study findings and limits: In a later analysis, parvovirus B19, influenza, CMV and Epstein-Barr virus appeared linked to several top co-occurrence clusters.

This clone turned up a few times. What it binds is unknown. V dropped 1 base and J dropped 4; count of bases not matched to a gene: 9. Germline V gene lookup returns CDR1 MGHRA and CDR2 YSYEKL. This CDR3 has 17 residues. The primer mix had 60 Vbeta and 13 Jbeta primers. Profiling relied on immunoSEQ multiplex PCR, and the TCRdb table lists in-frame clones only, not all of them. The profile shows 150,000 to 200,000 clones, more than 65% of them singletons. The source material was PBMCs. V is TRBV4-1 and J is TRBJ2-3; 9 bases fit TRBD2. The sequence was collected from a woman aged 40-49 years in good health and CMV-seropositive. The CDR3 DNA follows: TGCGCCAGCAGCCAAGCGGCTAGCGGGACGTCCGCAGATACGCAGTATTTT. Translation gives CASSQAASGTSADTQYF.